Described below is a single T cell receptor beta chain sequence and its context. Its target is unknown. The CDR3 totals 14 residues. Per the germline V gene, CDR1 is ENHRY and CDR2 is SYGVKD. The V end lost 0 bases, the J end lost 7 bases, and 10 bases lay between the germline ends. Individually, cDNA molecules had unique molecular identifiers attached to them. Each CDR3 protein gets one entry after TCRdb re-called the 5' RACE reads with MiXCR. The repertoire consists of approximately 67,000 distinct CDR3 sequences, with 11% occurring once and the leading ten covering 3% to 4%. These data are taken from a study of early T cells in non-severe SARS-CoV-2 infection. Study details: From unsorted whole blood, bulk RNA was sequenced, and the chains remained unpaired.

Findings and caveats of the study: VDJdb matching favored anti-spike CD8 responses, missing private and CD4 specificities.

The rearrangement uses TRBV10-3 and TRBJ2-1; D is uncertain. Material for sequencing was whole blood. The source of this sequence is an adult who was a healthcare worker with PCR-confirmed SARS-CoV-2 infection or an uninfected control (not recorded which). The CDR3 DNA reads TGTGCCATCAGTGAGTCGAGTGATTGGAATGAGCAGTTCTTC. It codes for CAISESSDWNEQFF.